This T cell receptor beta chain was captured in a study of OX40 agonist ivuxolimab in advanced cancers. Assay used: immunoSEQ multiplex PCR; TCRdb lists only in-frame clones, some missing. The sample records 21,000 or so clones, approximately 87% being singletons. Germline loops: CDR1 SGHAT, CDR2 FQNNGV. This CDR3 comprises 14 residues. The germline V and J ends were trimmed by 3 bases and 8 bases, with 13 bases remaining between them. The sequence was obtained from an adult with an advanced solid tumor such as melanoma, head and neck, liver or kidney cancer. Sequencing used CD4+ or CD8+ T cells sorted from blood, obtained in a trial of the OX40 agonist ivuxolimab. The chain has TRBV11-2 and TRBJ2-2, with TRBD2 as a possible D gene (7 bases). CDR3: CASSFEGGPGELFF. The CDR3 region has the DNA TGTGCCAGCAGCTTCGAGGGGGGGCCGGGGGAGCTGTTTTTT.